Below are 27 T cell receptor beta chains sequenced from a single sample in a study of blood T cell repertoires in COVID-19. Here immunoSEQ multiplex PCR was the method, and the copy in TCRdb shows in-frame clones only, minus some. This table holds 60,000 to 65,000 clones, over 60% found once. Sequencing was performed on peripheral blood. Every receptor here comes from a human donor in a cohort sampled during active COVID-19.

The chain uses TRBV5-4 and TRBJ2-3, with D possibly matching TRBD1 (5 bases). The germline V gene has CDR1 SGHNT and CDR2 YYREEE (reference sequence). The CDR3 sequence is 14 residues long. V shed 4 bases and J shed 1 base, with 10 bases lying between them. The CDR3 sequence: CASSMETGTDTQYF. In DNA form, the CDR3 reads TGTGCCAGCAGCATGGAGACAGGCACAGATACGCAGTATTTT.

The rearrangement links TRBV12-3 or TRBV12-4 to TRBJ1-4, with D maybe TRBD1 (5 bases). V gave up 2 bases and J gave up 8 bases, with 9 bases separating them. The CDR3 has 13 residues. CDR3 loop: CASSLSGLEKLFF. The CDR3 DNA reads TGTGCCAGCAGTTTATCAGGGCTGGAAAAACTGTTTTTT.

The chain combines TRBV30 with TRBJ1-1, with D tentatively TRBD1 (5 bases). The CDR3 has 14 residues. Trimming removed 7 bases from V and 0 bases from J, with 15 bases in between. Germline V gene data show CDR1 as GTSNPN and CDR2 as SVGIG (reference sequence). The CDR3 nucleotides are TGTGCCTCGAAGGGGTCTTACATGAACACTGAAGCTTTCTTT. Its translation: CASKGSYMNTEAFF.

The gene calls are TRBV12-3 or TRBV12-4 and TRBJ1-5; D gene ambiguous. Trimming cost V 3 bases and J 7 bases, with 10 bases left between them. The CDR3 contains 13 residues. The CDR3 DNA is TGTGCCAGCAGTTTTTCTCGTGTCCAGCCCCAGCATTTT. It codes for CASSFSRVQPQHF.

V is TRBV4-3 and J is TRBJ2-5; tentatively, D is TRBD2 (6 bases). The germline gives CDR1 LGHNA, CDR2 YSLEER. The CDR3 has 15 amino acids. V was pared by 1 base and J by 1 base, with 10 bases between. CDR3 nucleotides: TGCGCCAGCAGCCAAGCGGGACTGTCCCAAGAGACCCAGTACTTC. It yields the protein CASSQAGLSQETQYF.

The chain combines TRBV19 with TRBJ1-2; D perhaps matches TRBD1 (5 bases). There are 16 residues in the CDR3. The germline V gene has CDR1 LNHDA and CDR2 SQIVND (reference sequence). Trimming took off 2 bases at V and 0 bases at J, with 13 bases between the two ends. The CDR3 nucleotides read TGTGCCAGTAGTATATATCGGGAGACAGCTAACTATGGCTACACCTTC. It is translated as CASSIYRETANYGYTF. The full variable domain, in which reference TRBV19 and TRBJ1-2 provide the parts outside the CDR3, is DGGITQSPKYLFRKEGQNVTLSCEQNLNHDAMYWYRQDPGQGLRLIYYSQIVNDFQKGDIAEGYSVSREKKESFPLTVTSAQKNPTAFYLCASSIYRETANYGYTFGSGTRLTVV.

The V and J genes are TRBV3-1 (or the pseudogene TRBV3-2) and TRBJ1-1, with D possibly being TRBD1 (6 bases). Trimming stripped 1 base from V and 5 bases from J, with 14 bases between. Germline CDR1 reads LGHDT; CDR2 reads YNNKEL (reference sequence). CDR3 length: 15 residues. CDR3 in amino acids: CASSQVTGRFTEAFF. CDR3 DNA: TGTGCCAGCAGCCAAGTTACAGGGCGGTTTACTGAAGCTTTCTTT.

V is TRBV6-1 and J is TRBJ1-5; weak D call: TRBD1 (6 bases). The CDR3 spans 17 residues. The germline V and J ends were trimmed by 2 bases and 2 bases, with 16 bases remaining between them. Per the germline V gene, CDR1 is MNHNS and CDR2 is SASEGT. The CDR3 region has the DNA TGTGCCAGCAGTGAATCCTACGGGGGGCTGGGCAATCAGCCCCAGCATTTT. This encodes CASSESYGGLGNQPQHF.

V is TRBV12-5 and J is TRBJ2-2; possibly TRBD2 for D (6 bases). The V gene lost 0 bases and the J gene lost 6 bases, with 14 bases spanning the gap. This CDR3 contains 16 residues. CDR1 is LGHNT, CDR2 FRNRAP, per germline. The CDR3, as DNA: TGTGCTAGTGGTTTGGTTTACGGGGGAAAGGCCGGGGAGCTGTTTTTT. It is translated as CASGLVYGGKAGELFF.

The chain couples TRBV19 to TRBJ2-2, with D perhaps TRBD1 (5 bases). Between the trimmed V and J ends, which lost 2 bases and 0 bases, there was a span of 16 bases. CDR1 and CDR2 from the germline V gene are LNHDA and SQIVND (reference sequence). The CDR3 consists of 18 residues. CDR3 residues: CASSISGRANPNTGELFF. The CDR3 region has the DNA TGTGCCAGTAGTATATCGGGCAGGGCGAATCCGAACACCGGGGAGCTGTTTTTT.

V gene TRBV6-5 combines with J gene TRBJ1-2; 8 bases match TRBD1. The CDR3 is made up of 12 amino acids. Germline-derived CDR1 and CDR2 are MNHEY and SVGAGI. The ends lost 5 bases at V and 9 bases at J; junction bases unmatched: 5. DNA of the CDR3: TGTGCCAGCAGTCTGGACAGGGACCGCTACACCTTC. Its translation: CASSLDRDRYTF.

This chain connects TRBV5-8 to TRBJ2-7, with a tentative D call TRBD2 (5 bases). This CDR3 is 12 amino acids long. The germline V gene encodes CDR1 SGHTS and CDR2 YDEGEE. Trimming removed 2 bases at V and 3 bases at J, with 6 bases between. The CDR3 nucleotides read TGTGCCAGCAGCTTCCGGGGCTACGAGCAGTACTTC. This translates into CASSFRGYEQYF.

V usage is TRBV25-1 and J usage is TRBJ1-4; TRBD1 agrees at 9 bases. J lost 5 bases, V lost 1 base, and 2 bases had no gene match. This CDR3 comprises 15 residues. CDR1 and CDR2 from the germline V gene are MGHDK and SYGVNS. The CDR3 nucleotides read TGTGCCAGCAGTGAATCGGGACAGGGAAATGAAAAACTGTTTTTT. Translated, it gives CASSESGQGNEKLFF.

CDR3 sequence: CASSPVASGYTF. In DNA, the CDR3 is TGTGCCAGCAGCCCCGTGGCTTCTGGCTACACCTTC. The chain links TRBV9 to TRBJ1-2; D gene unclear. CDR3 size: 12 residues. The V and J ends lost 4 bases and 7 bases respectively, with 11 bases between them. The V gene's germline CDR1 is SGDLS and CDR2 YYNGEE.

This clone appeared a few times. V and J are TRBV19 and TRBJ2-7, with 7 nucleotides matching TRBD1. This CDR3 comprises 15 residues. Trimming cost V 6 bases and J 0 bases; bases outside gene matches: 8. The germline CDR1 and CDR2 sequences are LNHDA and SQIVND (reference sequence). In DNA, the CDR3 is TGTGCCAGTAGACTAAGGGGGCGCAGCTCCTACGAGCAGTACTTC. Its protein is CASRLRGRSSYEQYF.

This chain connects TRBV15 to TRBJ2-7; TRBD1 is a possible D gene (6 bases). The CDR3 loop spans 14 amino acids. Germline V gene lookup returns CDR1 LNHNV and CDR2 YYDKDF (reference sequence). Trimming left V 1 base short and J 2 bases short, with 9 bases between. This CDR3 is CATSRGDITYEQYF. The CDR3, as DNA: TGTGCCACCAGCAGAGGGGACATCACCTACGAGCAGTACTTC.

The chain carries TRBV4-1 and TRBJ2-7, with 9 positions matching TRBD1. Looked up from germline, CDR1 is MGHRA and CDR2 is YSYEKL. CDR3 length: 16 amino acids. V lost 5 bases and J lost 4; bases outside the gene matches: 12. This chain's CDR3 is CASSSPGTGFAYEQYF. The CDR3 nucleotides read TGCGCCAGCAGCTCCCCCGGGACAGGGTTTGCGTACGAGCAGTACTTC.

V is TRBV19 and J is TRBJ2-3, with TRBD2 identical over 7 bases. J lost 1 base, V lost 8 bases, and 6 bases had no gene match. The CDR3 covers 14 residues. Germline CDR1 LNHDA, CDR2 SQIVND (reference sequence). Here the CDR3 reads CASRRTRGTDTQYF. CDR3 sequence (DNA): TGTGCCAGTCGACGGACTAGAGGCACAGATACGCAGTATTTT.

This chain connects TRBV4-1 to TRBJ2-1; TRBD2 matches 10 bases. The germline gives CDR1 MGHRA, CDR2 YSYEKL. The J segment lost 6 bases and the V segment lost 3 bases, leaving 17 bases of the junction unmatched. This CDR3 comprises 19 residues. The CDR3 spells CASSHELPVSGGLSNEQFF. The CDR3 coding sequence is TGCGCCAGCAGCCACGAATTACCTGTTAGCGGGGGGCTTAGCAATGAGCAGTTCTTC.

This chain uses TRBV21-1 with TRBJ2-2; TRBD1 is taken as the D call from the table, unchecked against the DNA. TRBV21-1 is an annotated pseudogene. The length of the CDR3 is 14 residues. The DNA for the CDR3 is TGTGCCAGCAGTACAGGGGAGAACACCGGGGAGCTGTTTTTT. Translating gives CASSTGENTGELFF.

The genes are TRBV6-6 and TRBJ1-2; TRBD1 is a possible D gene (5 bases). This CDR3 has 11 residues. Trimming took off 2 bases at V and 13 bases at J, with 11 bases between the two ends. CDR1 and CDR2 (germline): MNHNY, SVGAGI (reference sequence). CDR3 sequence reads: CASSYPGPSTF. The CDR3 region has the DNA TGTGCCAGCAGTTACCCAGGGCCAAGCACCTTC.

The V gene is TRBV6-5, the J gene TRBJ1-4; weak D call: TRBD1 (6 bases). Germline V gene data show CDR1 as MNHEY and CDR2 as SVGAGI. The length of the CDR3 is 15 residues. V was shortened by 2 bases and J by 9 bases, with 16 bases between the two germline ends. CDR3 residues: CASSYTGGGRQKLFF. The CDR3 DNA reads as TGTGCCAGCAGTTACACGGGGGGGGGCAGGCAAAAACTGTTTTTT.

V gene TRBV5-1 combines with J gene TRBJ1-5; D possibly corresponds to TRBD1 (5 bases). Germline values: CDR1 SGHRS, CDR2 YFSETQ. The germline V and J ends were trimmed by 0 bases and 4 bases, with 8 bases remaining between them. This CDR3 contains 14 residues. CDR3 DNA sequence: TGCGCCAGCAGCTTGGCGGGGGGGAATCAGCCCCAGCATTTT. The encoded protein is CASSLAGGNQPQHF.

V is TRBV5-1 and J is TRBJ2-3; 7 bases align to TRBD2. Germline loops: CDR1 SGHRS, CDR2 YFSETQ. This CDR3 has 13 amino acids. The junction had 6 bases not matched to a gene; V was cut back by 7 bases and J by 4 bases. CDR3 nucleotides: TGCGCCAGCCAGGAACTAGCGTCAGATACGCAGTATTTT. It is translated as CASQELASDTQYF.

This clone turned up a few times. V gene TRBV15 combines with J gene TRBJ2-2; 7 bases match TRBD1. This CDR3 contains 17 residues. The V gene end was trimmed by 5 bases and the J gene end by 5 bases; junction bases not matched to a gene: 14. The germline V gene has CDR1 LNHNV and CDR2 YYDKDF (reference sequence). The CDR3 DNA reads TGTGCCACCAGCGCTAAAATGGACAGGATGGGGACCGGGGAGCTGTTTTTT. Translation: CATSAKMDRMGTGELFF.

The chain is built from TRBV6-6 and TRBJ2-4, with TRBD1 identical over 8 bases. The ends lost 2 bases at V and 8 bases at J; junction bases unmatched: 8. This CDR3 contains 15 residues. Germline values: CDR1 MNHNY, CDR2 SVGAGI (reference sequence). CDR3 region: CASSYKRTGSDIQYF. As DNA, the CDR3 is TGTGCCAGCAGTTACAAGAGGACAGGGAGTGACATTCAGTACTTC.

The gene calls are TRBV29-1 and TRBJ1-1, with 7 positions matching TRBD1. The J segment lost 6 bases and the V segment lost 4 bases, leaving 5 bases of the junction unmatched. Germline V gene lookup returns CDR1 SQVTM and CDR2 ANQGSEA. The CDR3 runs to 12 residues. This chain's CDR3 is CSVGQGRSEAFF. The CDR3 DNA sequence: TGCAGCGTTGGACAGGGCCGGTCTGAAGCTTTCTTT.